These 13 T cell receptor beta chains originate from one sample sequenced in a study of CD8 T cells in ankylosing spondylitis. TCRdb ran MiXCR on the 5' RACE reads and lists one entry per CDR3 protein. The sample has 150,000 to 200,000 distinct CDR3 sequences; over 15% are singletons. Sequencing was carried out using blood, either unsorted or a sorted T cell fraction (not recorded which). These receptors were obtained from a male donor aged 10 to 30 with ankylosing spondylitis or in good health (not recorded which).

The DNA of the CDR3 is TGTGCCAGAATTTTAGGTCGCAACCCCCGGACCGGGGAGCTGTTTTTT. Protein sequence: CARILGRNPRTGELFF. The rearrangement joins TRBV7-9 to TRBJ2-2; D is undetermined. With 9 bases removed from V and 5 bases from J, the gap between germline ends came to 22 bases. The CDR3 has 16 amino acids. Germline V gene data show CDR1 as SEHNR and CDR2 as FQNEAQ (reference sequence).

This clonotype occurred many times. The chain joins TRBV11-2 to TRBJ2-3; 8 bases agree with TRBD1. This CDR3 has 15 residues. The ends lost 7 bases at V and 3 bases at J; junction bases unmatched: 9. Germline-derived CDR1 and CDR2 are SGHAT and FQNNGV. The CDR3 coding sequence is TGTGCCAGCATCCGGACAGGGCAGTGGACAGATACGCAGTATTTT. Encoded protein: CASIRTGQWTDTQYF.

The chain employs TRBV29-1 and TRBJ1-1; D unresolved. From germline, CDR1 is SQVTM and CDR2 ANQGSEA. The CDR3 loop spans 16 amino acids. Trimming removed 0 bases from V and 6 bases from J, with 20 bases in between. CDR3 region: CSVEEDFRSLKAEAFF. CDR3 DNA: TGCAGCGTTGAAGAGGATTTCAGGTCTCTCAAGGCTGAAGCTTTCTTT.

The CDR3 DNA follows: TGTGCCAGCAGTGATTACTCGTTCTCCGTGACAGATACGCAGTATTTT. It is translated as CASSDYSFSVTDTQYF. The rearrangement joins TRBV6-1 to TRBJ2-3; D is ambiguous. V was clipped by 3 bases and J by 3 bases, with 16 bases between them. The CDR3 has 16 residues. Germline CDR1 reads MNHNS; CDR2 reads SASEGT.

This clonotype was detected many times. The CDR3 protein is CASSFGLAGGSSYNEQFF. CDR3 in DNA: TGTGCCAGCAGTTTTGGGCTAGCGGGAGGTAGCTCCTACAATGAGCAGTTCTTC. The V call is TRBV12-3 or TRBV12-4, the J call TRBJ2-1; the match to TRBD2 covers 11 bases. The V gene end was trimmed by 3 bases and the J gene end by 0 bases; junction bases not matched to a gene: 7. The CDR3 totals 18 residues.

The chain combines TRBV10-3 with TRBJ2-4; tentatively, D is TRBD2 (5 bases). CDR1 is ENHRY, CDR2 SYGVKD, per germline. CDR3 size: 15 residues. Deletions cut 5 bases from V and 6 bases from J, with 17 bases between. The CDR3: CAISPGKRDLNIQYF. CDR3 in DNA: TGTGCCATCAGTCCGGGGAAAAGGGATCTAAACATTCAGTACTTC.

The chain uses TRBV4-1 and TRBJ2-7, with D perhaps given as TRBD1 or TRBD2 (5 bases each). This CDR3 is 15 amino acids long. Trimming stripped 4 bases from V and 4 bases from J, with 17 bases between. Germline assignment: CDR1 MGHRA and CDR2 YSYEKL. CDR3 sequence reads: CASSPGTGSFYEQYF. In DNA form, the CDR3 reads TGCGCCAGCAGCCCCGGGACGGGTTCATTTTACGAGCAGTACTTC.

The J gene is TRBJ2-2, the V gene TRBV7-2; D ambiguous. Germline V gene data show CDR1 as SGHTA and CDR2 as FQGNSA. V gave up 1 base and J gave up 6 bases, with 9 bases separating them. The CDR3 length is 14 residues. CDR3 DNA sequence: TGTGCCAGCAGCTTAGAACTGATATCCGGGGAGCTGTTTTTT. It yields the protein CASSLELISGELFF.

At least ten counts were recorded for this clonotype. V gene TRBV10-3 combines with J gene TRBJ2-1, with 9 nucleotides matching TRBD2. The V and J ends lost 8 bases and 3 bases, in that order; junction bases with no gene match: 8. From germline, CDR1 is ENHRY and CDR2 SYGVKD. CDR3 length: 15 amino acids. The CDR3 sequence is CAISVGLANYNEQFF. DNA of the CDR3: TGTGCCATCTCCGTCGGACTAGCGAACTACAATGAGCAGTTCTTC.

The chain joins TRBV29-1 to TRBJ2-3; TRBD1 matches at 8 bases. Germline V gene lookup returns CDR1 SQVTM and CDR2 ANQGSEA. V shed 3 bases and J 3 bases; nucleotides not matched to a gene: 8. This CDR3 is built from 15 residues. This CDR3 reads CSVELGRGQTDTQYF. CDR3 nucleotides: TGCAGCGTTGAGTTAGGCAGGGGGCAGACAGATACGCAGTATTTT.

This chain joins TRBV20-1 and TRBJ2-1; 10 positions agree with TRBD2. Germline V gives CDR1 DFQATT, CDR2 SNEGSKA (reference sequence). CDR3 length equals 15 residues. V gave up 6 bases and J gave up 6 bases; unmatched junction bases: 11. The CDR3 DNA follows: TGCAGTGCCACGACCGGAGCGGGAGGGTTCAATGAGCAGTTCTTC. This codes for CSATTGAGGFNEQFF.

The CDR3 protein is CASSPSTAGGYTF. The CDR3 DNA reads TGTGCCAGCTCACCATCGACGGCTGGGGGCTACACCTTC. The chain is built from TRBV18 and TRBJ1-2; no clear D. Germline V gives CDR1 KGHSH, CDR2 LQKENI. The CDR3 consists of 13 residues. The germline V and J ends were trimmed by 2 bases and 8 bases, with 12 bases remaining between them.

This clonotype was observed many times. This rearrangement joins TRBV18 to TRBJ2-5; D unclear. Germline V gene sequence: CDR1 KGHSH, CDR2 LQKENI. The CDR3 spans 14 residues. V lost 3 bases and J lost 1, with 9 bases in between. The CDR3 spells CASSPGLIQETQYF. The CDR3 region has the DNA TGTGCCAGCTCACCCGGCCTAATCCAAGAGACCCAGTACTTC.